This section outlines one T cell receptor (beta chain) sequence together with its context. The CDR3 runs to 16 residues. V was trimmed by 0 bases and J by 1 base, leaving 10 bases between them. Germline assignment: CDR1 LGHNA and CDR2 YSLEER. The entry originates in a study of shared clonotypes between healthy human individuals. Cells designated naive CD8 were CD45RO-negative and were positively selected for CCR7, with terminally differentiated effector memory CD45RA+ cells excluded. Some clones are missing from TCRdb's copy, which holds only in-frame ones; the method was immunoSEQ multiplex PCR. The sample has about 2,100,000 clones; approximately 94% are singletons.

The chain uses TRBV4-3 and TRBJ1-5; unclear D gene. What was sequenced was naive CD8+ T cells from PBMCs. The source is a man between 18 and 29 years old in good health. Some clones in this sample may be carry-over from other donors' samples. CDR3 loop: CASSQEPWQSNQPQHF. CDR3 DNA sequence: TGCGCCAGCAGCCAAGAACCCTGGCAGAGCAATCAGCCCCAGCATTTT.